The text below deals with one TCR beta chain. The antigen is unknown. Trimming took 5 bases from V and 2 from J; bases not matched to a gene: 10. In germline, CDR1 is SGHTA, CDR2 FQGNSA. The CDR3 has 16 residues. The data stem from a study of identical twins. Findings and caveats of the study: Instead of following the same donors, the conclusions were based on cross-sectional statistical analysis.

cDNA molecules carried unique molecular identifiers, and template switching added a universal primer site. Using its own MiXCR run on the 5' RACE reads, TCRdb lists one record per CDR3 protein. The repertoire includes about 260,000 distinct CDR3 sequences, 5.5% to 7% of them detected once, and under 4% sits in the top ten. The data also belong to a second study, concerning yellow fever vaccine responses in identical twins. As that report states: Each twin's T cell response to the vaccine was reported to look partly convergent and partly personalized.

Sequences were obtained from memory (CD45RO+) T cells sorted from blood. V usage is TRBV7-2 and J usage is TRBJ2-5, with 8 bases lining up with TRBD2. This TCR came from a woman aged 18-29 years in good health. This CDR3 reads CASSPRSGGLQETQYF. The CDR3 DNA reads TGTGCCAGCAGCCCCCGCAGCGGGGGACTGCAAGAGACCCAGTACTTC. The complete variable domain, with remaining parts taken from reference TRBV7-2 and TRBJ2-5, reads GAGVSQSPSNKVTEKGKDVELRCDPISGHTALYWYRQSLGQGLEFLIYFQGNSAPDKSGLPSDRFSAERTGGSVSTLTIQRTQQEDSAVYLCASSPRSGGLQETQYFGPGTRLLVL.